These 27 T cell receptor beta chains share one sample of origin, sequenced in a study of cytomegalovirus exposure and HLA in healthy donors. PCR was performed using 60 Vbeta and 13 Jbeta primers. This table comes from immunoSEQ multiplex PCR, and its TCRdb copy is limited to in-frame clones, with some not included. The data hold roughly 160,000 clones, with roughly 80% observed a single time. Source material: PBMCs. The source is a man aged 30 to 45 in good health and CMV-seronegative.

This clone appeared a single time. The J gene is TRBJ2-7, the V gene TRBV5-1, with D perhaps matching TRBD1 (6 bases). Germline CDR1 and CDR2: SGHRS and YFSETQ. This CDR3 is 15 amino acids long. V lost 3 bases and J lost 7, with 20 bases in between. The DNA of the CDR3 is TGCGCCAGCAGCTATACAGGGTACACAACGGGAGAGCAGTACTTC. Residues: CASSYTGYTTGEQYF.

The chain carries TRBV9 and TRBJ2-1; D is perhaps TRBD1 (5 bases). The CDR3 consists of 17 residues. The V gene lost 3 bases and the J gene lost 0 bases, with 16 bases spanning the gap. Looked up from germline, CDR1 is SGDLS and CDR2 is YYNGEE. Here the CDR3 DNA reads TGTGCCAGCAGCGAAGGGTCAGGGTCTAACTCCTACAATGAGCAGTTCTTC. The encoded protein is CASSEGSGSNSYNEQFF.

This clone appeared a few times. This chain connects TRBV5-4 to TRBJ2-5; 7 nucleotides agree with TRBD1. This CDR3 is built from 16 residues. V trimming: 1 base; J trimming: 0 bases; junction bases outside the gene matches: 6. CDR1 is SGHNT and CDR2 is YYREEE in the germline V gene (reference sequence). The CDR3 nucleotides read TGTGCCAGCAGCTTGCGGGACAGATGGTACCAAGAGACCCAGTACTTC. Protein sequence: CASSLRDRWYQETQYF. The full variable domain, in which reference TRBV5-4 and TRBJ2-5 provide the parts outside the CDR3, is ETGVTQSPTHLIKTRGQQVTLRCSSQSGHNTVSWYQQALGQGPQFIFQYYREEENGRGNFPPRFSGLQFPNYSSELNVNALELDDSALYLCASSLRDRWYQETQYFGPGTRLLVL.

The gene calls are TRBV30 and TRBJ1-3; no firm D call. The germline V and J ends were trimmed by 3 bases and 0 bases, with 15 bases remaining between them. Germline V gene data show CDR1 as GTSNPN and CDR2 as SVGIG (reference sequence). This CDR3 contains 16 residues. This CDR3 is CAWSLELFISGNTIYF. The CDR3 DNA sequence: TGTGCCTGGAGCCTCGAGTTGTTCATCTCTGGAAACACCATATATTTT.

The gene calls are TRBV7-6 and TRBJ2-1; 14 bases are shared with TRBD2. With V trimmed by 6 bases and J by 7 bases, 17 bases remained unmatched. CDR1 is SGHVS and CDR2 is FNYEAQ in the germline V gene. The CDR3 contains 19 residues. This CDR3 reads CASSQSAGLAGVRANEQFF. CDR3 nucleotides: TGTGCCAGCAGTCAATCGGCGGGACTAGCGGGAGTAAGGGCGAATGAGCAGTTCTTC.

The chain carries TRBV6-5 and TRBJ1-2, with TRBD1 matching 7 bases. This CDR3 is built from 15 residues. The junction had 7 bases not matched to a gene; V was cut back by 1 base and J by 5 bases. In germline, CDR1 is MNHEY, CDR2 SVGAGI. CDR3 sequence reads: CASSYFRQGQYGYTF. CDR3 bases: TGTGCCAGCAGTTACTTCAGACAGGGCCAATATGGCTACACCTTC.

The J gene is TRBJ1-2, the V gene TRBV5-8; D possibly corresponds to TRBD1 (5 bases). The V end was cut by 3 bases, the J end by 3 bases, with 15 bases between. The germline CDR1 and CDR2 sequences are SGHTS and YDEGEE. This CDR3 comprises 15 residues. CDR3 in DNA: TGTGCCAGCAGCTCAACCTTTGGGGGGGACTATGGCTACACCTTC. Translation gives CASSSTFGGDYGYTF. Full variable domain (rest looked up from reference TRBV5-8 and TRBJ1-2): EAGVTQSPTHLIKTRGQQATLRCSPISGHTSVYWYQQALGLGLQFLLWYDEGEERNRGNFPPRFSGRQFPNYSSELNVNALELEDSALYLCASSSTFGGDYGYTFGSGTRLTVV.

The J gene is TRBJ2-1, the V gene TRBV7-9; possible D gene TRBD2, 5 bases. The CDR3 runs to 15 residues. V dropped 3 bases and J dropped 0 bases, with 9 bases sitting between them. CDR1 SEHNR and CDR2 FQNEAQ come from the germline V gene (reference sequence). Here the CDR3 reads CASSFGRVSYNEQFF. The CDR3 coding sequence is TGTGCCAGCAGCTTTGGGCGGGTCTCCTACAATGAGCAGTTCTTC.

The chain uses TRBV7-2 and TRBJ2-5, with unresolved D. From germline, CDR1 is SGHTA and CDR2 FQGNSA. Trimming cost V 5 bases and J 0 bases, with 13 bases left between them. CDR3 length equals 15 residues. CDR3 region: CASSPTTRNQETQYF. The CDR3, as DNA: TGTGCCAGCAGCCCAACTACAAGGAACCAAGAGACCCAGTACTTC.

Remarks on this clone: This sample includes further DNA sequences coding for the same CDR3. The V and J genes are TRBV28 and TRBJ2-7, with D unclear. There are 12 residues in the CDR3. V was clipped by 3 bases and J by 2 bases, with 5 bases between them. CDR1 is MDHEN and CDR2 is SYDVKM in the germline V gene. The CDR3 reads CASSFLPYEQYF. CDR3 coding DNA: TGTGCCAGCAGTTTCCTTCCCTACGAGCAGTACTTC.

The DNA for the CDR3 is TGTGCCAGCAGCTTAAGGGGGGCCACGGCAGGGGGTTACACCGGGGAGCTGTTTTTT. This translates into CASSLRGATAGGYTGELFF. The rearrangement uses TRBV7-3 and TRBJ2-2; weak D call: TRBD1 (7 bases). CDR1 and CDR2 (germline): SGHTA, FQGTGA. Trimming took 1 base from V and 3 from J, leaving 21 bases between them. The CDR3 is 19 amino acids.

The chain combines TRBV9 with TRBJ1-6, with TRBD1 matching 8 bases. CDR3 length: 15 amino acids. CDR1 and CDR2 from the germline V gene are SGDLS and YYNGEE. V lost 2 bases to trimming and J lost 10 bases; unmatched junction nucleotides: 8. For the CDR3, the DNA is TGTGCCAGCAGCGTGGATAAAGGACAGGGCTCACCCCTCCACTTT. Translation: CASSVDKGQGSPLHF. The complete variable domain, with remaining parts taken from reference TRBV9 and TRBJ1-6, reads DSGVTQTPKHLITATGQRVTLRCSPRSGDLSVYWYQQSLDQGLQFLIQYYNGEERAKGNILERFSAQQFPDLHSELNLSSLELGDSALYFCASSVDKGQGSPLHFGNGTRLTVT.

The chain links TRBV28 to TRBJ2-1, with TRBD2 identical over 11 bases. CDR1 and CDR2 from the germline V gene are MDHEN and SYDVKM. Losses at the gene ends were 5 bases for V and 4 bases for J; bases not matched to a gene: 7. This CDR3 is 16 amino acids long. The CDR3 region is CASSRSGGAKYNEQFF. The CDR3 nucleotides read TGTGCCAGCAGTCGTAGCGGGGGGGCAAAATACAATGAGCAGTTCTTC.

In nucleotides, the CDR3 is TGTGCCAGCAGCGTAGGGGGGTACCGGCGGGACTTGAACACTGAAGCTTTCTTT. Protein sequence: CASSVGGYRRDLNTEAFF. The chain couples TRBV9 to TRBJ1-1, with D perhaps matching TRBD1 (5 bases). The germline V gene has CDR1 SGDLS and CDR2 YYNGEE. The CDR3 covers 18 residues. V was pared by 0 bases and J by 0 bases, with 18 bases between.

This clone is a singleton in its sample. The rearrangement uses TRBV28 and TRBJ1-1; weak D call: TRBD1 (5 bases). Germline V gene sequence: CDR1 MDHEN, CDR2 SYDVKM. CDR3 size: 14 residues. V gave up 5 bases and J gave up 5 bases, with 15 bases separating them. CDR3 protein: CASSPPPGKTEAFF. The CDR3 region has the DNA TGTGCCAGCAGTCCCCCCCCAGGGAAGACTGAAGCTTTCTTT.

The chain links TRBV28 to TRBJ2-3; D not resolved. Germline V gene lookup returns CDR1 MDHEN and CDR2 SYDVKM. CDR3 length equals 13 residues. Trimming took 5 bases from V and 0 from J, leaving 6 bases between them. The CDR3: CASSPSSTDTQYF. The CDR3 bases are TGTGCCAGCAGTCCTTCTAGCACAGATACGCAGTATTTT.

This chain joins TRBV28 and TRBJ1-1, with 7 bases fitting TRBD1. Germline CDR1 MDHEN, CDR2 SYDVKM. This CDR3 contains 17 residues. Unmatched junction bases numbered 15, after V lost 8 bases and J lost 0 bases. The CDR3 loop is CASQELRQGFMNTEAFF. The DNA of the CDR3 is TGTGCCAGCCAGGAACTGAGACAGGGTTTTATGAACACTGAAGCTTTCTTT. The variable domain in full, with the rest retrieved from reference TRBV28 and TRBJ1-1, is DVKVTQSSRYLVKRTGEKVFLECVQDMDHENMFWYRQDPGLGLRLIYFSYDVKMKEKGDIPEGYSVSREKKERFSLILESASTNQTSMYLCASQELRQGFMNTEAFFGQGTRLTVV.

The chain combines TRBV19 with TRBJ2-2; 9 bases are a match to TRBD2. This CDR3 has 14 amino acids. V shed 5 bases, J shed 6 bases, and the junction held 4 bases outside the gene matches. Per germline, CDR1 LNHDA and CDR2 SQIVND (reference sequence). CDR3 sequence reads: CASSERGVSGELFF. For the CDR3, the DNA is TGTGCCAGTAGTGAGCGGGGGGTATCCGGGGAGCTGTTTTTT.

The rearrangement uses TRBV6-4 and TRBJ1-1, with 7 bases identical to TRBD1. This CDR3 is 12 amino acids long. The trim removed 2 bases at V and 9 bases at J, leaving 3 bases unmatched. Germline CDR1 is MRHNA and CDR2 is SNTAGT. This CDR3 reads CASSDEGAQAFF. The CDR3 bases are TGTGCCAGCAGTGACGAGGGGGCCCAAGCTTTCTTT.

The chain carries TRBV9 and TRBJ2-7, with 10 bases fitting TRBD1. The CDR3 sequence is 17 residues long. CDR1 is SGDLS, CDR2 YYNGEE, per germline. V shed 3 bases and J 6 bases; nucleotides not matched to a gene: 15. The CDR3 is CASSARPPGQGYVEQYF. In DNA form, the CDR3 reads TGTGCCAGCAGCGCCAGACCCCCGGGACAGGGGTATGTCGAGCAGTACTTC.

This clone was recorded once. The rearrangement uses TRBV6-4 and TRBJ2-3; D is uncertain. The CDR3 is made up of 13 amino acids. Germline V gene sequence: CDR1 MRHNA, CDR2 SNTAGT. V dropped 3 bases and J dropped 2 bases, with 6 bases sitting between them. CDR3 sequence reads: CASSEEVTDTQYF. CDR3 DNA: TGTGCCAGCAGTGAAGAGGTCACAGATACGCAGTATTTT.

This rearrangement joins TRBV27 to TRBJ2-7; tentatively, D is TRBD1 (6 bases). Germline V CDR1 and CDR2: MNHEY, SMNVEV (reference sequence). Trimming took 6 bases from V and 1 from J, leaving 16 bases between them. The length of the CDR3 is 15 residues. The DNA for the CDR3 is TGTGCCAGCAGCCTGGTCCCGGACAGTTCCTACGAGCAGTACTTC. Its translation: CASSLVPDSSYEQYF.

The rearrangement links TRBV9 to TRBJ1-2; TRBD1 aligns across 9 bases. Germline lookup yields CDR1 SGDLS and CDR2 YYNGEE. This CDR3 has 13 amino acids. J lost 6 bases, V lost 4 bases, and 4 bases had no gene match. The CDR3 DNA reads as TGTGCCAGCAGCCCCCGGACAGGGGATGGCTACACCTTC. Amino acids: CASSPRTGDGYTF.

The chain joins TRBV7-2 to TRBJ2-3; 9 positions match TRBD2. Per the germline V gene, CDR1 is SGHTA and CDR2 is FQGNSA. The CDR3 runs 15 residues. V lost 7 bases and J lost 7; bases outside the gene matches: 12. The CDR3 DNA reads as TGTGCCAGCACCTCCCTAGCGGGGCATCGAAATACGCAGTATTTT. Translated: CASTSLAGHRNTQYF.

This chain joins TRBV5-1 and TRBJ2-1; 10 bases are a match to TRBD2. Germline CDR1 is SGHRS and CDR2 is YFSETQ. V gave up 0 bases and J gave up 6 bases; unmatched junction bases: 9. The CDR3 covers 17 residues. In DNA form, the CDR3 reads TGCGCCAGCAGCTTGGGGGATCTAGCGGGAGCGGGCAATGAGCAGTTCTTC. This gives the protein CASSLGDLAGAGNEQFF.

As to this clone: Sequence at one end of the junction differs from germline and may be a read error. The chain joins TRBV10-1 to TRBJ2-7; maybe TRBD1 (5 bases). CDR1 and CDR2 (germline): WNHNN, SYGVQD (reference sequence). There are 14 residues in the CDR3. CDR3 bases: TGCGCCGGCAGTGAGATGACAGTTCCCTACGAGCAGTACTTC. Translated, it gives CAGSEMTVPYEQYF.

The chain carries TRBV6-1 and TRBJ2-7, with 11 bases that match TRBD2. The CDR3 totals 15 residues. The germline V gene has CDR1 MNHNS and CDR2 SASEGT. Germline trimming cut 3 bases from V and 1 base from J; bases unmatched to any gene: 2. The CDR3 sequence: CASSDSGRGSYEQYF. The CDR3 bases are TGTGCCAGCAGTGATAGCGGGAGGGGTTCCTACGAGCAGTACTTC.